This entry is about one T cell receptor (beta chain). The CDR3 has 15 residues. From germline, CDR1 is SGHRS and CDR2 YFSETQ. The trim removed 1 base at V and 4 bases at J, leaving 4 bases unmatched. Donors included only healthy HIV-negative adults lacking recent acute infections or vaccinations. This record belongs to a study of shared clonotypes between healthy human individuals. The authors ran the assay at deep level. Generated by immunoSEQ multiplex PCR, the TCRdb table keeps only in-frame clones and is missing some. The sample shows about 530,000 clones, 75% to 80% of them seen only once. V and J are TRBV5-1 and TRBJ2-3; 9 bases align to TRBD2. Sequenced material: PBMCs. The receptor was isolated from a middle-aged woman in good health. Some clones in this sample may be carry-over from other donors' samples. CDR3 nucleotides: TGCGCCAGCAGCTTGTCCGCGGGAGGGGCAGATACGCAGTATTTT. Its protein product is CASSLSAGGADTQYF.